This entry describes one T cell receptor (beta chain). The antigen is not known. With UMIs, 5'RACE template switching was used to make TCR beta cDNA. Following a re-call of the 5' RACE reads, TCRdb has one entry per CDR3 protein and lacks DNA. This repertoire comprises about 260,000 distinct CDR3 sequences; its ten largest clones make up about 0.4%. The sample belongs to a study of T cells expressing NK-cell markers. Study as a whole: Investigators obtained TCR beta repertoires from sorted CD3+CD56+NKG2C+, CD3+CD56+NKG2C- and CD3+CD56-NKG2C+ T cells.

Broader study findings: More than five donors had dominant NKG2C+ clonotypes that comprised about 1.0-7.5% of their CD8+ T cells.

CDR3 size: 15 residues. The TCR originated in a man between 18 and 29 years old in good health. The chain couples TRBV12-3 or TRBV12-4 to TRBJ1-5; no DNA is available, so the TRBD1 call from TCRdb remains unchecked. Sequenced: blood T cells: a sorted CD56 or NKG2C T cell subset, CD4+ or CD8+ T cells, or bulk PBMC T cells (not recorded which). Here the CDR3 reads CASSFRGASDQPQHF.